The clone carrying this TCR beta chain occurred a few times. Its target is not known. This sample was included in a study of T-cell memory formation after mild COVID-19. Study-wide points: A second wave of clones peaked on day 37, and their SARS-CoV-2 specificity went unconfirmed. Clones shrinking between day 15 and 85 showed a balanced CD4/CD8 split, and those that grew later tilted toward CD4+. CD4+ contracting clones were found mainly in CM and EM, and CD8+ ones in EMRA.

TCRdb called the 5' RACE reads again in MiXCR, with one record for every CDR3 protein. The sample holds 95,000 to 120,000 distinct CDR3 sequences, about a sixth seen once. Sequencing used PBMCs or a T cell subset sorted from them (not recorded which). The source is a man aged 18 to 29 who had mild COVID-19 (a few samples of this study predate the infection). Cell type and time point are not known.

CDR3 in DNA: TGTGCCAGCAGCCAGTCCGACAGGGGCTTTGGACAGCCCCAGCATTTT. Translated, it gives CASSQSDRGFGQPQHF. The chain recombines TRBV3-1 with TRBJ1-5, with 8 bases lining up with TRBD1. The V segment lost 3 bases and the J segment 7 bases; nucleotides outside the gene matches: 11. The germline CDR1 and CDR2 sequences are LGHDT and YNNKEL (reference sequence). This CDR3 comprises 16 residues.